This TCR beta chain was profiled in a study of shared clonotypes between healthy human individuals (dated by TCRdb to the early 2020s). Broadly, across the study: Two women and a few men aged 18 to 49 years were included in the cohort. Each donor's leukapheresis produced roughly between about 0.9 and 9.5 billion PBMCs. For each donor, three plates each were used for CD4 naive and CD4 memory, two plates were used for CD8 naive, and one plate was used for CD8 memory. Different laboratories and diverse techniques were used to prepare libraries and sequence TCR repertoires, to increase sequencing depth and limit assay-specific biases. Blood TCR repertoires of five healthy adults were deeply sequenced to estimate repertoire size and the extent of clonotype sharing between individuals.

As for this clone: Its recognized antigen is unknown. The record has no base qualities; no much larger clone is one base away.

Broader findings and caveats from the paper: Estimated clonotype richness was generally larger for naive than for memory subsets. When several donors were compared, the shared fraction of clonotypes was 5% to 6.5% for naive CD4, about 4% for naive CD8, more than 2% for memory CD4, and less than 0.5% for memory CD8. Based on pairwise subsampling, the degree of clonotype sharing among donors was expected to be affected by sequencing depth. Sampling was limited to blood, and TCR repertoires in tissue likely differ from TCR repertoires in blood. Even with the large sequencing depth, rarefaction of the sorted-subset datasets indicated that sequencing was incomplete. Compared with non-shared clonotypes, the clonotypes found in all four sorted-subset donors had higher generation probabilities. The genetic and exposure-history diversity represented was limited by the small number of donors.

Healthy HIV-negative adults with no recently reported acute infections or vaccinations were included as donors. Every donor was a Caucasian adult living in Nashville, Tennessee, USA. CD4+ T cells were enriched by magnetic negative selection, after which naive cells were positively selected on CD45RA and the negative fraction was taken as the memory subset. Blood was obtained by leukapheresis, after which PBMCs were separated by Ficoll-Histopaque density gradient centrifugation and cryopreserved in liquid nitrogen vapor phase. Analytical flow cytometry was used to check the purity and quantity of each magnetically sorted T cell population. Genomic DNA was isolated from every sorted fraction and measured by UV absorbance on a Nanodrop 2000c. Using the deep immunoSEQ assay, multiplex PCR amplified TCR CDR3 regions from genomic DNA. Genomic DNA extracted from each cell subset was distributed evenly over all wells of several immunoSEQ 96-well plates, and each plate served as one replicate. For sorted subsets, each replicate PCR was loaded with approximately 200 ng genomic DNA, equivalent to 30,000 or so T cell genomes. The purified libraries were quantified using a Qubit 3.0 fluorometer, sized with a Bioanalyzer 2100, and then quantified again using the KAPA Library Quantification kit. Every immunoSEQ 96-well plate was sequenced on a separate single-read 150-cycle Illumina NextSeq 550 flow cell. The paper's data handling went like this. Because the immunoSEQ output held only junctional sequences and lacked quality scores, the filtering could not match the filtering applied to full-length reads. To assign V/J genes and CDR3, sequences were annotated against IMGT germline references using PyIR, a Python wrapper for IgBLAST v1.9. Reads were filtered out if the reads had weak V/J assignments (E-value above 1e-6), no CDR3, stop codons, out-of-frame junctions, or ambiguous translated residues. V3J clonotypes were defined by identical inferred V gene, J gene, and CDR3 amino acid sequence. The percentage overlap between two repertoires was calculated by dividing the number of shared unique clonotypes by the size of the smaller repertoire. Three approaches were used to assess repertoire richness: RTK rarefaction, the Chao1 estimator, and Recon v2.1 estimates of unobserved clonotypes. Generation probabilities for all TCRbeta clonotypes obtained by the gDNA method from a handful of donors were computed using OLGA. TCRdb provides this immuneACCESS table in a form limited to in-frame rearrangements. Some clones are lacking; in checked studies, under half of them reflect an unresolved V gene, and why the rest are absent is not known. V and J calls and clone size are copied from that table; D and trimming were computed from the DNA. For this sample there are 1,500,000 or so clones; roughly 95% appear just once. Approximately 1.2% of the sample goes to the ten largest clones.

For CDR1 and CDR2, the germline V gene lists SGDLS and YYNGEE. Trimming accounts for 1 base at V and 7 bases at J, while the number of junction bases matched to no gene is 6. The CDR3 numbers 15 residues from cysteine through phenylalanine. The CDR3 DNA has 45 bases and is translated from base 1. This receptor was identified in a man aged 25-45 years in good health. This sequence uses TRBV9 and TRBJ2-1; TRBD2 lines up with 9 middle nucleotides. The sequenced sample consisted of naive CD4+ T cells sorted from blood. The cell subset or site label for this specimen denotes: CD45RA+ positively selected. The CDR3 protein is CASSVLAGERNEQFF. The sequence in DNA is TGTGCCAGCAGCGTATTAGCGGGAGAGAGGAATGAGCAGTTCTTC.